The 10 T cell receptor beta chains presented below share a single source sample, sequenced in a study of blood T cell repertoires in COVID-19 (TCRdb year 2020). Library preparation was by the immunoSEQ multiplex PCR assay. Drawn from immuneACCESS, this table holds only the in-frame rearrangements with V and J called that TCRdb kept. Clones are partly lost; checked studies trace under half to an unresolved V gene and leave the rest unexplained. The sample includes about 480,000 clones, with 75% to 90% observed a single time. Approximately 0.9% of the sample goes to the ten largest clones. The sequenced sample was peripheral blood. These receptor sequences come from a man aged 18 to 30 with COVID-19, enrolled during active disease.

The rearrangement uses TRBV5-4 and TRBJ1-2, with no clear D. The V end was cut by 3 bases, the J end by 4 bases, with 13 bases between. The CDR3 runs to 14 residues. Germline assignment: CDR1 SGHNT and CDR2 YYREEE (reference sequence). CDR3 sequence reads: CASSSQRAAYGYTF. The CDR3 DNA reads TGTGCCAGCAGCTCACAGAGGGCGGCCTATGGCTACACCTTC.

The CDR3 loop reads CASSYAEQGIYEQYF. The CDR3 nucleotides read TGTGCCAGCAGTTACGCCGAACAGGGGATCTACGAGCAGTACTTC. The chain is built from TRBV6-5 and TRBJ2-7; 7 positions match TRBD1. J was trimmed by 3 bases and V by 2 bases; bases with no gene match: 7. Germline V gene sequence: CDR1 MNHEY, CDR2 SVGAGI. This CDR3 is built from 15 residues.

This chain connects TRBV11-3 to TRBJ2-3; 8 bases are shared with TRBD2. Germline V CDR1 and CDR2: SGHNT, YENEEA. The CDR3 covers 15 residues. The V segment lost 4 bases and the J segment 1 base; nucleotides outside the gene matches: 4. The CDR3 nucleotides read TGTGCCAGCAGCTCCCTAGCGGGCGGCACAGATACGCAGTATTTT. It specifies CASSSLAGGTDTQYF.

CDR3 DNA: TGTGCCAGCAGTGCTACAGGGCTTGGGCAGCCCCAGCATTTT. This codes for CASSATGLGQPQHF. The chain recombines TRBV9 with TRBJ1-5; possible D gene TRBD1, 6 bases. The CDR3 runs 14 residues. CDR1 is SGDLS and CDR2 is YYNGEE in the germline V gene. V was pared by 5 bases and J by 7 bases, with 16 bases between.

This clone was seen a single time. The chain uses TRBV13 and TRBJ1-1, with a weak D call TRBD1 (5 bases). Germline CDR1 and CDR2: PRHDT and FYEKMQ (reference sequence). Trimming cost V 5 bases and J 1 base, with 8 bases left between them. CDR3 length equals 13 residues. For the CDR3, the DNA is TGTGCCAGCAGCACAACAGGGAACACTGAAGCTTTCTTT. Translating gives CASSTTGNTEAFF.

The CDR3 DNA sequence: TGTGCCAGCAGCACACCAGGGGGCGAGTCACCCCTCCACTTT. Amino acids: CASSTPGGESPLHF. V gene TRBV5-4 combines with J gene TRBJ1-6; 8 nucleotides agree with TRBD1. Germline CDR1 SGHNT, CDR2 YYREEE (reference sequence). V trimming: 4 bases; J trimming: 10 bases; junction bases outside the gene matches: 7. CDR3 size: 14 residues.

The chain employs TRBV5-4 and TRBJ2-6; D not resolved. Trimming took off 4 bases at V and 0 bases at J, with 14 bases between the two ends. Germline V CDR1 and CDR2: SGHNT, YYREEE (reference sequence). This CDR3 contains 17 residues. The CDR3 nucleotides read TGTGCCAGCAGCCGCGAAGTTATTTCCTCTGGGGCCAACGTCCTGACTTTC. Encoded protein: CASSREVISSGANVLTF.

This clone was counted a few times. The chain couples TRBV7-2 to TRBJ1-6; 8 nucleotides match TRBD1. Germline CDR1 is SGHTA and CDR2 is FQGNSA. The CDR3 spans 15 residues. V trimming: 5 bases; J trimming: 6 bases; junction bases outside the gene matches: 6. DNA for the CDR3: TGTGCCAGCAGCGCCGCCCAGGGGGCTAATTCACCCCTCCACTTT. Amino acid sequence: CASSAAQGANSPLHF. The complete variable domain, with remaining parts taken from reference TRBV7-2 and TRBJ1-6, reads GAGVSQSPSNKVTEKGKDVELRCDPISGHTALYWYRQSLGQGLEFLIYFQGNSAPDKSGLPSDRFSAERTGGSVSTLTIQRTQQEDSAVYLCASSAAQGANSPLHFGNGTRLTVT.

The chain carries TRBV7-8 and TRBJ2-5; 7 positions agree with TRBD1. The CDR3 length is 16 residues. Germline CDR1 and CDR2: SGHVS and FQNEAQ. After removal of 5 bases from V and 0 bases from J, the junction contained 9 bases not matched to a gene. The CDR3 sequence: CASSDNRGRYQETQYF. CDR3 nucleotide sequence: TGTGCCAGCAGCGACAACAGGGGACGGTACCAAGAGACCCAGTACTTC.

The J gene is TRBJ1-2, the V gene TRBV2; D is unclear. Trimming left V 4 bases short and J 4 bases short, with 10 bases between. Germline V gives CDR1 SNHLY, CDR2 FYNNEI. This CDR3 contains 13 residues. CDR3 protein: CASSVEGPYGYTF. CDR3 nucleotides: TGTGCCAGCAGTGTCGAGGGCCCCTATGGCTACACCTTC.